Shown below are 27 T cell receptor beta chains from a single sample sequenced in a study of T cells in localized non-small cell lung cancer. Measured with immunoSEQ multiplex PCR; TCRdb has only the in-frame clones, and not every one. The sample consists of 35,000 to 50,000 clones, around 79% of them appearing once. This material consisted of PBMCs, taken before any cancer treatment. Source of these receptors: a woman aged 35 to 69 with stage II squamous cell lung carcinoma.

V is TRBV14 and J is TRBJ1-4; perhaps TRBD1 as D (5 bases). Trimming shortened V by 4 bases and J by 8 bases, and 11 bases separated the two germline ends. The CDR3 covers 13 residues. Germline V gives CDR1 SGHDN, CDR2 FVKESK. DNA for the CDR3: TGTGCCAGCAGCCGAGGGTGGGGCGAAAAACTGTTTTTT. It codes for CASSRGWGEKLFF.

A few counts support this clone. The chain uses TRBV7-2 and TRBJ2-7, with D possibly matching TRBD1 (6 bases). With 5 bases removed from V and 3 bases from J, the gap between germline ends came to 17 bases. Germline values: CDR1 SGHTA, CDR2 FQGNSA. This CDR3 comprises 15 residues. The CDR3, as DNA: TGTGCCAGCAGCACCCCGGGACACTCCCTCTACGAGCAGTACTTC. Its protein is CASSTPGHSLYEQYF.

The chain combines TRBV9 with TRBJ2-1; TRBD2 might be the D (6 bases). The germline gives CDR1 SGDLS, CDR2 YYNGEE. The CDR3 is made up of 15 amino acids. Deletions cut 0 bases from V and 8 bases from J, with 15 bases between. In DNA form, the CDR3 reads TGTGCCAGCAGCGTAGACCCGACTAGGCCCCATGAGCAGTTCTTC. It specifies CASSVDPTRPHEQFF.

This chain connects TRBV4-1 to TRBJ2-2; D is unclear. Trimming cost V 0 bases and J 0 bases, with 5 bases left between them. Germline-derived CDR1 and CDR2 are MGHRA and YSYEKL. The CDR3 consists of 15 residues. The DNA for the CDR3 is TGCGCCAGCAGCCAAGATAGTGCGAACACCGGGGAGCTGTTTTTT. Its translation: CASSQDSANTGELFF.

The rearrangement joins TRBV28 to TRBJ1-5; perhaps TRBD1 as D (5 bases). Germline CDR1 MDHEN, CDR2 SYDVKM. The CDR3 is made up of 12 amino acids. V gave up 7 bases and J gave up 5 bases, with 9 bases separating them. The CDR3 region has the DNA TGTGCCAGCACCCTAGGGGATCAGCCCCAGCATTTT. Its translation: CASTLGDQPQHF.

The chain links TRBV4-2 to TRBJ2-7; D is possibly TRBD1 or TRBD2 (6 bases each). With 0 bases removed from V and 2 bases from J, the gap between germline ends came to 14 bases. Germline lookup yields CDR1 LGHNA and CDR2 YNFKEQ. This CDR3 is 16 amino acids long. The CDR3: CASSQEWGALAYEQYF. For the CDR3, the DNA is TGTGCCAGCAGCCAAGAATGGGGGGCCTTAGCCTACGAGCAGTACTTC.

This rearrangement joins TRBV7-8 to TRBJ2-5; D tentatively reads TRBD1 or TRBD2 (5 bases each). Germline loops: CDR1 SGHVS, CDR2 FQNEAQ. Trimming shortened V by 0 bases and J by 5 bases, and 13 bases separated the two germline ends. The CDR3 length is 15 residues. The CDR3 sequence is CASSLAPDSGETQYF. In DNA form, the CDR3 reads TGTGCCAGCAGCTTAGCGCCCGACAGCGGTGAGACCCAGTACTTC.

The gene calls are TRBV2 and TRBJ2-3; D ambiguous. The CDR3 has 12 amino acids. The germline CDR1 and CDR2 sequences are SNHLY and FYNNEI. The germline V and J ends were trimmed by 2 bases and 0 bases, with 0 bases remaining between them. For the CDR3, the DNA is TGTGCCAGCAGTGAAAGCACAGATACGCAGTATTTT. Its protein is CASSESTDTQYF.

V usage is TRBV6-6 and J usage is TRBJ1-1; D gene ambiguous. Trimming stripped 6 bases from V and 5 bases from J, with 16 bases between. CDR3 length: 14 residues. Germline loops: CDR1 MNHNY, CDR2 SVGAGI (reference sequence). This chain's CDR3 is CASSTTPGGTEAFF. The CDR3 bases are TGTGCCAGCAGCACGACTCCGGGTGGGACTGAAGCTTTCTTT.

This chain uses TRBV4-3 with TRBJ1-5; weak D call: TRBD1 (5 bases). Germline CDR1 reads LGHNA; CDR2 reads YSLEER. Trimming stripped 10 bases from V and 8 bases from J, with 27 bases between. The CDR3 runs 16 residues. For the CDR3, the DNA is TGCGCCACCTCGGAGGGGCTAATCAGGGCAATGGAGCCCCAGCATTTT. Amino acids: CATSEGLIRAMEPQHF.

On this clone itself: An end of the junction differs from the germline gene, which may be a read error. The gene calls are TRBV7-9 and TRBJ1-1; the D is unclear. Germline CDR1 and CDR2: SEHNR and FQNEAQ (reference sequence). There are 13 residues in the CDR3. The CDR3 is CASSLASGTEAFF. As DNA, the CDR3 is TGTGCCAGCAGCCTAGCGAGTGGCACTGAAGCTTTCTTT. Full variable domain (missing parts from reference TRBV7-9 and TRBJ1-1): DTGVSQNPRHKITKRGQNVTFRCDPISEHNRLYWYRQTLGQGPEFLTYFQNEAQLEKSRLLSDRFSAERPKGSFSTLEIQRTEQGDSAMYLCASSLASGTEAFFGQGTRLTVV.

This clone was seen just once. The chain uses TRBV29-1 and TRBJ1-2; unclear D gene. The ends were cut back, 7 bases at V and 6 bases at J, with 6 bases in the middle. This CDR3 has 9 amino acids. Germline assignment: CDR1 SQVTM and CDR2 ANQGSEA. The CDR3 region is CSAGDGYTF. The CDR3 bases are TGCAGCGCCGGGGATGGCTACACCTTC.

The rearrangement uses TRBV5-1 and TRBJ1-1; the D is unclear. Germline V gives CDR1 SGHRS, CDR2 YFSETQ. The CDR3 has 14 residues. V gave up 0 bases and J gave up 4 bases, with 10 bases separating them. The CDR3 nucleotides read TGCGCCAGCAGCTTGGAGGGCGGGTTCACTGAAGCTTTCTTT. Translation gives CASSLEGGFTEAFF.

The V and J genes are TRBV19 and TRBJ1-3; TRBD1 matches at 7 bases. Germline values: CDR1 LNHDA, CDR2 SQIVND (reference sequence). This CDR3 comprises 16 residues. V shed 5 bases and J 0 bases; nucleotides not matched to a gene: 7. This CDR3 is CASSPWDRISGNTIYF. The DNA for the CDR3 is TGTGCCAGTAGTCCCTGGGACAGAATCTCTGGAAACACCATATATTTT.

V and J are TRBV25-1 and TRBJ2-3; D gene ambiguous. The length of the CDR3 is 14 residues. Germline CDR1 is MGHDK and CDR2 is SYGVNS. V lost 3 bases and J lost 0, with 7 bases in between. CDR3 sequence: CASSDPRSTDTQYF. In nucleotides, the CDR3 is TGTGCCAGCAGTGACCCCAGAAGCACAGATACGCAGTATTTT.

The chain carries TRBV28 and TRBJ2-7, with D possibly matching TRBD2 (5 bases). The CDR3 has 12 amino acids. Trimming stripped 6 bases from V and 6 bases from J, with 12 bases between. CDR1 and CDR2 from the germline V gene are MDHEN and SYDVKM. The CDR3 loop is CASSSRGVEQYF. Here the CDR3 DNA reads TGTGCCAGCAGCTCCCGGGGAGTCGAGCAGTACTTC.

The rearrangement uses TRBV19 and TRBJ2-1; perhaps TRBD2 as D (6 bases). This CDR3 region has 13 residues. Germline V gene data show CDR1 as LNHDA and CDR2 as SQIVND (reference sequence). The ends were cut back, 1 base at V and 5 bases at J, with 6 bases in the middle. DNA of the CDR3: TGTGCCAGTAGTATAGGGACTAACAATGAGCAGTTCTTC. Protein product: CASSIGTNNEQFF.

The chain combines TRBV6-5 with TRBJ2-7; D is perhaps TRBD2 (7 bases). The CDR3 has 15 residues. The germline gives CDR1 MNHEY, CDR2 SVGAGI. The germline V and J ends were trimmed by 2 bases and 3 bases, with 14 bases remaining between them. The CDR3 region is CASSYGAGDYYEQYF. The CDR3 DNA sequence: TGTGCCAGCAGTTACGGGGCAGGGGACTACTACGAGCAGTACTTC.

The chain joins TRBV6-6 to TRBJ2-7; tentatively, D is TRBD1 (5 bases). In germline, CDR1 is MNHNY, CDR2 SVGAGI (reference sequence). This CDR3 comprises 13 residues. Trimming pared 10 bases from V and 0 bases from J, leaving 13 bases between. As DNA, the CDR3 is TGTGCCACCTGGGGCCGGAGCTCCTACGAGCAGTACGTC. It translates to CATWGRSSYEQYV.

In its sample, this clone was seen once. The sample carries other DNA sequences with the same CDR3. The chain couples TRBV6-1 to TRBJ1-1; the match to TRBD1 covers 7 bases. The junction had 5 bases not matched to a gene; V was cut back by 2 bases and J by 8 bases. This CDR3 comprises 13 residues. Germline CDR1 is MNHNS and CDR2 is SASEGT. CDR3 coding DNA: TGTGCCAGCAGTGAATCAGGGGGGACAGAAGCTTTCTTT. Amino acids: CASSESGGTEAFF.

This clone was counted once. The V gene is TRBV27, the J gene TRBJ2-4, with D unresolved. The V end was cut by 5 bases, the J end by 3 bases, with 17 bases between. The CDR3 has 16 amino acids. CDR1 and CDR2 from the germline V gene are MNHEY and SMNVEV (reference sequence). CDR3 sequence reads: CASSVGPSWDKNIQYF. DNA for the CDR3: TGTGCCAGCAGTGTCGGCCCCAGCTGGGACAAAAACATTCAGTACTTC.

This clone was seen a few times. V is TRBV28 and J is TRBJ1-2, with D hard to call. Germline V gene lookup returns CDR1 MDHEN and CDR2 SYDVKM. Trimming removed 3 bases from V and 8 bases from J, with 16 bases in between. CDR3 length: 14 amino acids. The CDR3 loop reads CASSLGGDSGGYTF. The CDR3 DNA sequence: TGTGCCAGCAGTTTGGGCGGTGACTCGGGAGGCTACACCTTC.

This CDR3 reads CASRRSEGGQPQHF. CDR3 in DNA: TGTGCCAGCAGGCGAAGTGAGGGGGGTCAGCCCCAGCATTTT. The chain recombines TRBV6-6 with TRBJ1-5, with D maybe TRBD1 (6 bases). This CDR3 contains 14 residues. Germline loops: CDR1 MNHNY, CDR2 SVGAGI (reference sequence). Deletions cut 6 bases from V and 6 bases from J, with 15 bases between.

The V gene is TRBV19, the J gene TRBJ1-6, with 8 positions matching TRBD1. After removal of 6 bases from V and 7 bases from J, the junction contained 8 bases not matched to a gene. CDR1 LNHDA and CDR2 SQIVND come from the germline V gene (reference sequence). The CDR3 has 15 amino acids. CDR3 coding DNA: TGTGCCAGTAGGAGGAACGGACAGGGAAATTCACCCCTCCACTTT. Its protein is CASRRNGQGNSPLHF.

The chain carries TRBV7-9 and TRBJ2-2; 9 bases match TRBD2. The germline gives CDR1 SEHNR, CDR2 FQNEAQ (reference sequence). With V trimmed by 5 bases and J by 7 bases, 5 bases remained unmatched. The CDR3 runs to 14 residues. Written as DNA, the CDR3 is TGTGCCAGCAGCCGCGGGAGGGCCGACGGGGAGCTGTTTTTT. This sequence encodes CASSRGRADGELFF.

In this sample, this clone turned up a few times. This chain links TRBV6-1 with TRBJ2-2; 8 bases align to TRBD1. The germline CDR1 and CDR2 sequences are MNHNS and SASEGT. J gave up 7 bases and V 6 bases, and 7 bases lay outside the gene matches. This CDR3 spans 14 amino acids. CDR3 region: CASRDRAVGGELFF. CDR3 sequence (DNA): TGTGCCAGCAGGGACAGGGCGGTGGGCGGGGAGCTGTTTTTT.

This clone occurred once. The chain joins TRBV5-5 to TRBJ2-7; D possibly corresponds to TRBD1 (7 bases). Between the trimmed V and J ends, which lost 5 bases and 6 bases, there was a span of 15 bases. The CDR3 loop spans 13 amino acids. Germline V CDR1 and CDR2: SGHKS, YYEKEE (reference sequence). The CDR3 DNA is TGTGCCAGCAGTCGGCAGGGGGGCAGCGAGCAGTACGTC. The encoded protein is CASSRQGGSEQYV.